The 23 T cell receptor beta chains below come from one sample, sequenced in a study of response to subunit inactivated influenza vaccine. TCRdb reanalysed the RT-PCR reads using MiXCR and keeps one entry per CDR3 protein. Here the sample spans about 540,000 distinct CDR3 sequences, under 25% being singletons. The sample also formed part of further work on T cells expressing NK-cell markers. That source adds: cDNA encoding TCR beta was synthesized via 5'RACE template switching incorporating UMIs.

The source material was CD4+ T cells sorted from PBMCs, sampled about 11 days after vaccination. The receptors stem from a man in his forties or fifties who received an inactivated influenza vaccine.

The V call is TRBV30, the J call TRBJ2-1; maybe TRBD2 (7 bases). The V gene lost 0 bases and the J gene lost 13 bases, with 16 bases spanning the gap. This CDR3 comprises 13 residues. The germline CDR1 and CDR2 sequences are GTSNPN and SVGIG (reference sequence). The CDR3 DNA reads TGTGCCTGGAGTGTACTGGGTCGGGGGGCCCAGTTCTTC. This gives the protein CAWSVLGRGAQFF.

This clonotype has just a few counts. The chain couples TRBV29-1 to TRBJ2-7, with 10 bases identical to TRBD1. Trimming took 6 bases from V and 1 from J; bases not matched to a gene: 12. There are 16 residues in the CDR3. CDR1 and CDR2 (germline): SQVTM, ANQGSEA. CDR3 residues: CSVRAPRDRGSYEQYF. In nucleotides, the CDR3 is TGCAGCGTGCGCGCTCCTCGGGACAGGGGATCCTACGAGCAGTACTTC.

This clonotype was found a few times. The chain has TRBV10-3 and TRBJ2-7; 12 bases align to TRBD1. The trim removed 3 bases at V and 3 bases at J, leaving 12 bases unmatched. The CDR3 runs to 18 residues. The germline CDR1 and CDR2 sequences are ENHRY and SYGVKD. The CDR3 protein is CAISDSGTGGASLYEQYF. The CDR3 nucleotides read TGTGCCATCAGTGACTCCGGGACAGGGGGCGCTTCTCTCTACGAGCAGTACTTC.

V and J are TRBV14 and TRBJ1-2; weak D call: TRBD1 (5 bases). The CDR3 loop spans 12 amino acids. The V and J ends lost 4 bases and 6 bases respectively, with 9 bases between them. CDR1 is SGHDN, CDR2 FVKESK, per germline. CDR3 DNA sequence: TGTGCCAGCAGCCGCAGCAGGGATGGCTACACCTTC. Protein: CASSRSRDGYTF.

This clonotype was seen a handful of times. V gene TRBV7-9 combines with J gene TRBJ2-3; 7 bases are a match to TRBD2. In germline, CDR1 is SEHNR, CDR2 FQNEAQ (reference sequence). V was pared by 3 bases and J by 0 bases, with 9 bases of the junction left unmatched. The CDR3 spans 17 residues. In nucleotides, the CDR3 is TGTGCCAGCAGCTTCGGTGTGAGCGGGGCTAGCACAGATACGCAGTATTTT. Its translation is CASSFGVSGASTDTQYF. Supplemented by reference TRBV7-9 and TRBJ2-3, the full variable domain reads DTGVSQNPRHKITKRGQNVTFRCDPISEHNRLYWYRQTLGQGPEFLTYFQNEAQLEKSRLLSDRFSAERPKGSFSTLEIQRTEQGDSAMYLCASSFGVSGASTDTQYFGPGTRLTVL.

The chain employs TRBV3-1 and TRBJ2-2; 7 bases map to TRBD1. CDR3 length: 15 residues. After removal of 1 base from V and 5 bases from J, the junction contained 4 bases not matched to a gene. The V gene's germline CDR1 is LGHDT and CDR2 YNNKEL (reference sequence). CDR3 in amino acids: CASSQATGKTGELFF. CDR3 DNA sequence: TGTGCCAGCAGCCAAGCGACAGGGAAAACCGGGGAGCTGTTTTTT.

The sample holds a few counts of this clonotype. The junction departs from germline at one end; a sequencing error may be responsible. The J gene is TRBJ2-1, the V gene TRBV4-2, with 7 nucleotides matching TRBD1. The CDR3 consists of 12 residues. Germline V lookup: CDR1 LGHNA, CDR2 YNFKEQ. The CDR3 DNA reads as TGTGCCAGCAGCCCTTCCCGGGACAGAATCCTCTTC. The encoded protein is CASSPSRDRILF.

The gene calls are TRBV7-9 and TRBJ1-1; maybe TRBD1 (5 bases). Germline lookup yields CDR1 SEHNR and CDR2 FQNEAQ (reference sequence). CDR3 length: 12 amino acids. Trimming left V 5 bases short and J 6 bases short, with 10 bases between. CDR3 in DNA: TGTGCCAGCAGCCCAGGGTTTCCTGAAGCTTTCTTT. It yields the protein CASSPGFPEAFF.

There are a few counts of this clonotype. This chain connects TRBV6-1 to TRBJ2-1; D gene unclear. Trimming shortened V by 7 bases and J by 9 bases, and 19 bases separated the two germline ends. The CDR3 runs 14 residues. Germline-derived CDR1 and CDR2 are MNHNS and SASEGT. DNA for the CDR3: TGTGCCAGCACTATTCAGGTTTTGGATGGTGAGCAGTTCTTC. It is translated as CASTIQVLDGEQFF.

This clonotype was seen a few times. The chain links TRBV4-3 to TRBJ2-5; 7 bases are a match to TRBD2. The CDR3 is 13 residues long. Trimming at V came to 0 bases and at J to 10 bases, leaving 5 bases not matched to a gene. Germline loops: CDR1 LGHNA, CDR2 YSLEER. CDR3 residues: CASSQDKGGDQYF. Written as DNA, the CDR3 is TGCGCCAGCAGCCAAGATAAGGGAGGGGACCAGTACTTC.

A note on this clonotype: Being one base from a much bigger clone, this may be a read error. The chain recombines TRBV12-3 or TRBV12-4 with TRBJ2-3; 7 nucleotides match TRBD2. This CDR3 has 15 amino acids. The V segment lost 2 bases and the J segment 1 base; nucleotides outside the gene matches: 3. The CDR3 nucleotides are TGTGCCAGCAGTTTAAGCGGGACTCGCACAGATACGCAGTATTTT. It specifies CASSLSGTRTDTQYF.

This clonotype was recorded at least ten times. The CDR3 sequence: CASSFRNEQFF. As DNA, the CDR3 is TGTGCCAGCAGCTTCAGGAATGAGCAGTTCTTC. The V and J genes are TRBV7-2 and TRBJ2-1; no clear D. The germline V gene has CDR1 SGHTA and CDR2 FQGNSA. This CDR3 comprises 11 residues. V was clipped by 3 bases and J by 7 bases, with 4 bases between them.

This clonotype was detected a few times. This chain connects TRBV2 to TRBJ2-1; weak D call: TRBD2 (6 bases). V was pared by 2 bases and J by 14 bases, with 13 bases between. Germline-derived CDR1 and CDR2 are SNHLY and FYNNEI. The CDR3 sequence is 12 residues long. This CDR3 is CASSERGLSEFF. The CDR3 DNA is TGTGCCAGCAGTGAACGGGGACTTAGCGAGTTCTTC.

This clonotype showed up just a few times. The J gene is TRBJ2-1, the V gene TRBV4-3; D gene ambiguous. The V end was cut by 0 bases, the J end by 7 bases, with 7 bases between. CDR1 is LGHNA, CDR2 YSLEER, per germline. The CDR3 is 13 amino acids. CDR3 in amino acids: CASSQDHMNEQFF. The CDR3 DNA follows: TGCGCCAGCAGCCAAGATCATATGAATGAGCAGTTCTTC.

The gene calls are TRBV2 and TRBJ2-5; tentative D call: TRBD1 (6 bases). This CDR3 has 16 residues. Trimming removed 0 bases at V and 4 bases at J, with 15 bases between. CDR1 and CDR2 (germline): SNHLY, FYNNEI. CDR3 coding DNA: TGTGCCAGCAGTGAAGCGAGGCAGGGGCGAGGAGAGACCCAGTACTTC. It yields the protein CASSEARQGRGETQYF.

The chain employs TRBV29-1 and TRBJ2-7; 7 nucleotides agree with TRBD1. The CDR3 is 15 amino acids. In germline, CDR1 is SQVTM, CDR2 ANQGSEA. Trimming at V came to 5 bases and at J to 0 bases, leaving 10 bases not matched to a gene. The CDR3 is CSVLLRDRASYEQYF. The CDR3 nucleotides are TGCAGCGTTCTACTTCGGGACAGAGCCTCCTACGAGCAGTACTTC.

In this sample, this clonotype turned up a few times. The V and J genes are TRBV5-1 and TRBJ2-5, with TRBD1 matching over 7 bases. J gave up 5 bases and V 2 bases, and 12 bases lay outside the gene matches. CDR3 length equals 16 residues. CDR1 is SGHRS and CDR2 is YFSETQ in the germline V gene. The CDR3 loop reads CASSFGGQGGQETQYF. DNA for the CDR3: TGCGCCAGCAGCTTTGGCGGACAAGGGGGCCAGGAGACCCAGTACTTC.

This clonotype has more than one count but fewer than ten. The V gene is TRBV5-1, the J gene TRBJ2-7, with TRBD2 matching over 11 bases. The CDR3 loop spans 16 amino acids. The V gene's germline CDR1 is SGHRS and CDR2 YFSETQ. V shed 5 bases and J 1 base; nucleotides not matched to a gene: 8. DNA for the CDR3: TGCGCCAGCAGACGCTCCCCTAGCGGGGGGTCCTACGAGCAGTACTTC. Protein: CASRRSPSGGSYEQYF. The full variable domain, its missing parts supplied by reference TRBV5-1 and TRBJ2-7, is KAGVTQTPRYLIKTRGQQVTLSCSPISGHRSVSWYQQTPGQGLQFLFEYFSETQRNKGNFPGRFSGRQFSNSRSEMNVSTLELGDSALYLCASRRSPSGGSYEQYFGPGTRLTVT.

The count of this clonotype is one. The genes are TRBV2 and TRBJ2-4, with D tentatively TRBD1 (5 bases). V lost 7 bases, J lost 8 bases, and 18 bases lay in between. There are 14 residues in the CDR3. The germline V gene has CDR1 SNHLY and CDR2 FYNNEI. CDR3 sequence (DNA): TGTGCCAGCAAGGGTCAAGGGGTGGCGGACATTCAGTACTTC. Protein sequence: CASKGQGVADIQYF.

There are many counts of this clonotype. The V and J genes are TRBV5-1 and TRBJ2-1, with unresolved D. Trimming took 2 bases from V and 8 from J, leaving 11 bases between them. This CDR3 is 13 amino acids long. CDR1 and CDR2 (germline): SGHRS, YFSETQ. The CDR3 region has the DNA TGCGCCAGCAGCTTAACCGTTGGGGATGAGCAGTTCTTC. Its translation: CASSLTVGDEQFF.

This clonotype was seen more than once but under ten times. The genes are TRBV14 and TRBJ2-1, with D unclear. The germline V gene has CDR1 SGHDN and CDR2 FVKESK. Trimming took off 0 bases at V and 9 bases at J, with 9 bases between the two ends. The CDR3 is made up of 13 amino acids. CDR3 residues: CASSQELDTEQFF. The CDR3 coding sequence is TGTGCCAGCAGCCAAGAGCTAGACACTGAGCAGTTCTTC. The variable domain in full, completed from reference TRBV14 and TRBJ2-1, reads EAGVTQFPSHSVIEKGQTVTLRCDPISGHDNLYWYRRVMGKEIKFLLHFVKESKQDESGMPNNRFLAERTGGTYSTLKVQPAELEDSGVYFCASSQELDTEQFFGPGTRLTVL.

V usage is TRBV5-1 and J usage is TRBJ2-1; the match to TRBD1 covers 7 bases. J lost 4 bases, V lost 6 bases, and 10 bases had no gene match. There are 15 residues in the CDR3. Germline CDR1 reads SGHRS; CDR2 reads YFSETQ. The CDR3 DNA reads as TGCGCCAGCAATGACGGGACAGATAGTTACAATGAGCAGTTCTTC. Translation gives CASNDGTDSYNEQFF. Supplemented by reference TRBV5-1 and TRBJ2-1, the full variable domain reads KAGVTQTPRYLIKTRGQQVTLSCSPISGHRSVSWYQQTPGQGLQFLFEYFSETQRNKGNFPGRFSGRQFSNSRSEMNVSTLELGDSALYLCASNDGTDSYNEQFFGPGTRLTVL.

This clonotype appeared a few times. J is TRBJ2-7 and V is TRBV28; D is perhaps TRBD1 (7 bases). Trimming shortened V by 0 bases and J by 4 bases, and 13 bases separated the two germline ends. Germline V lookup: CDR1 MDHEN, CDR2 SYDVKM. The CDR3 is made up of 15 amino acids. The CDR3 nucleotides are TGTGCCAGCAGTTTATGGGGGTCAGGGGGGTACGAGCAGTACTTC. Its protein is CASSLWGSGGYEQYF.